The rows below give T cell receptor beta chains drawn from one sample of a study of T cell responses to AZD1222 COVID-19 vaccine. Sequencing was performed with immunoSEQ multiplex PCR; in TCRdb, only in-frame clones are kept and a portion is missing. The data show under 150,000 clones, roughly 91% seen once. Sequences were derived from peripheral blood, sampled on day 0 of AZD1222 vaccination. The receptors stem from an adult in good health. Each CDR3 is given with its conserved first and last residue. D genes are given only for firm matches. A clone size is listed for some rows: how often the clone was seen (once, few, many), or a class if it is expanded.

J gene	V gene	D gene	clone size	CDR3 DNA	CDR3 protein
TRBJ2-5	TRBV7-9	-	-	TGTGCCAGCGCCTCCCGGGGGGCAAGAGAGACCCAGTACTTC	CASASRGARETQYF
TRBJ1-1	TRBV27	-	-	TGTGCCAGCAGTTCCCGGTCCCAGGCTTTCTTT	CASSSRSQAFF
TRBJ2-3	TRBV7-6	-	-	TGTGCCAGCAGCTTAGGATCGGCAGATACGCAGTATTTT	CASSLGSADTQYF
TRBJ2-7	TRBV5-6	-	-	TGTGCCAGCAGCTCCGTAGACGGGGCCCCCTACGAGCAGTACTTC	CASSSVDGAPYEQYF
TRBJ2-2	TRBV24-1	-	-	TGTGCCACCAGTGATTCACGGACAGCGAACACCGGGGAGCTGTTTTTT	CATSDSRTANTGELFF
TRBJ2-6	TRBV15	TRBD1	-	TGTGCCACCAGGGGGACAGAGAGCTCTGGGGCCAACGTCCTGACTTTC	CATRGTESSGANVLTF
TRBJ2-5	TRBV4-2	-	once	TGTGCCAGCAGCCAAGGGGACTCCCAAGAGACCCAGTACTTC	CASSQGDSQETQYF
TRBJ2-3	TRBV7-9	TRBD2	-	TGTGCCAGCAGCCCCCTTCCCACGACTAGCGGCACAGATACGCAGTATTTT	CASSPLPTTSGTDTQYF
TRBJ2-3	TRBV25-1	-	-	TGTGCCAGCGGCCCCTCTAGCAGCTCTAGCACAGATACGCAGTATTTT	CASGPSSSSSTDTQYF
TRBJ1-2	TRBV6-1	-	few	TGTGCCAGCAGTGAAGTGATAGGGGGGAGCTATGGCTACACCTTC	CASSEVIGGSYGYTF
TRBJ1-2	TRBV5-1	-	-	TGCGCCAGCAGCTTTGTCAGTGCCACTAACTATGGCTACACCTTC	CASSFVSATNYGYTF
TRBJ1-5	TRBV10-2	-	-	TGCGCCAGCAGTGAGTCAGGGGGAACTCATCAGCCCCAGCATTTT	CASSESGGTHQPQHF
TRBJ1-1	TRBV5-1	-	-	TGCGCCAGCAGGGAGACAGGAGCTAACACTGAAGCTTTCTTT	CASRETGANTEAFF
TRBJ1-2	TRBV4-1	-	-	TGCGCCAGCAGCCAAGATTTGAGGGATGGCTACACCTTC	CASSQDLRDGYTF
TRBJ2-1	TRBV6-4	TRBD2	-	TGTGCCAGCACTAGCGGGAGGGCTGAGCAGTTCTTC	CASTSGRAEQFF
TRBJ2-2	TRBV6-2/TRBV6-3	-	-	TGTGCCAGCAGCCCAAGGTATCCAGAGACCACCGGGGAGCTGTTTTTT	CASSPRYPETTGELFF
TRBJ2-2	TRBV7-8	-	-	TGTGCCAGCAGCTTACAACCTTTGGGGGAGCTGTTTTTT	CASSLQPLGELFF
TRBJ2-7	TRBV9	-	once	TGTGCCAGCAGCGTAGCTAGTCAGGGGAACGAGCAGTACTTC	CASSVASQGNEQYF
TRBJ2-1	TRBV12-5	TRBD1	-	TGTGCTAGTGGTTTACCGGACAGGGGGCTCCCTACGACCTATGAGCAGTTCTTC	CASGLPDRGLPTTYEQFF
TRBJ2-2	TRBV7-2	-	-	TGTGCCAGCAGCTTAGCGCTTATAGGGTTTGGGGAGCTGTTTTTT	CASSLALIGFGELFF
TRBJ2-5	TRBV7-2	-	-	TGTGCCAGCAGCTTAGCGCTCCGGGAAGAGACCCAGTACTTC	CASSLALREETQYF
TRBJ2-5	TRBV7-2	-	-	TGTGCCAGCAGCTCCCCAGGGATGAAAGAGACCCAGTACTTC	CASSSPGMKETQYF
TRBJ2-1	TRBV6-2/TRBV6-3	-	-	TGTGCCAGCAGTTATCCAGGGGCGAGAAACAATGAGCAGTTCTTC	CASSYPGARNNEQFF
TRBJ1-2	TRBV7-9	-	few	TGTGCCAGCAGCTTGAGGGTGATAGATGGCTACACCTTC	CASSLRVIDGYTF
TRBJ2-2	TRBV25-1	-	-	TGTGCCAGCAGTGCTTCATCGCACCCCGGGGAGCTGTTTTTT	CASSASSHPGELFF
TRBJ2-2	TRBV11-2	-	-	TGTGCCAGCAGCTTGGGACACACCGGGGAGCTGTTTTTT	CASSLGHTGELFF
TRBJ2-5	TRBV30	TRBD2	-	TGTGCCTGGAGTTCTACTAGCGGGCAGGGGAAGACCCAGTACTTC	CAWSSTSGQGKTQYF
TRBJ1-6	TRBV2	-	-	TGTGCCAGCAGTGATCGGGGACATACGAATTCACCCCTCCACTTT	CASSDRGHTNSPLHF
TRBJ2-7	TRBV4-2	TRBD2	-	TGTGCCTCCGCCGTGGGGGGGACCTCCTACGAGCAGTACTTC	CASAVGGTSYEQYF
TRBJ1-4	TRBV9	-	-	TGTGCCAGCACCCAAGGGGGGCAGAACAATGAAAAACTGTTTTTT	CASTQGGQNNEKLFF
TRBJ2-3	TRBV5-5	-	-	TGTGCCAGCACTCTTATACCTGGGGCGTCGGGCACAGATACGCAGTATTTT	CASTLIPGASGTDTQYF
TRBJ2-1	TRBV7-3	TRBD2	-	TGTGCCAGCAGCTTTAGCGGGAGGGCCGCCAATGAGCAGTTCTTC	CASSFSGRAANEQFF
TRBJ1-2	TRBV5-4	-	once	TGTGCCAGCAAATCGGCCGGGAAATGGAGTGGCTACACCTTC	CASKSAGKWSGYTF
TRBJ1-2	TRBV10-1	-	-	TGCGCTAGTCTCCTGGCCTTCTATGGCTACACCTTC	CASLLAFYGYTF
TRBJ2-7	TRBV5-4	-	-	TGTGCCAGCAGCTTAGGGGTCCCCATAATCTACGAGCAGTACTTC	CASSLGVPIIYEQYF
TRBJ1-2	TRBV6-5	-	-	TGTGCCAGCAGGCTCGGGGAGGCCAGCGGCTACACCTTC	CASRLGEASGYTF
TRBJ2-7	TRBV7-6	-	once	TGTGCCAGCAGCTCTCAGACCGGGGGAGAGCAGTACTTC	CASSSQTGGEQYF
TRBJ2-1	TRBV11-3	-	-	TGTGCCAGCAGCCTTAGCGAGTCTTCACAGCAGTTCTTC	CASSLSESSQQFF